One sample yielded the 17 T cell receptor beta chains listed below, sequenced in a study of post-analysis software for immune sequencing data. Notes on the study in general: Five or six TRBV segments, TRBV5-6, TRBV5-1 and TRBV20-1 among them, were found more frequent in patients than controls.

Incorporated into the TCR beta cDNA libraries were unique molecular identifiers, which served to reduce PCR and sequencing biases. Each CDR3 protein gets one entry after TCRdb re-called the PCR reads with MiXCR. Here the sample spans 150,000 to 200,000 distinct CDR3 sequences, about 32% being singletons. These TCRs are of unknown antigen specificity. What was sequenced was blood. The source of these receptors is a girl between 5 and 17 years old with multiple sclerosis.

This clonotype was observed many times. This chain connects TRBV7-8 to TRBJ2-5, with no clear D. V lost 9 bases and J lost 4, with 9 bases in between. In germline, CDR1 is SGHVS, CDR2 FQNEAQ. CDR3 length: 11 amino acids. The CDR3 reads CASDTSETQYF. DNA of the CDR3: TGTGCCAGTGATACATCAGAGACCCAGTACTTC. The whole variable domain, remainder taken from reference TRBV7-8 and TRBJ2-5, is GAGVSQSPRYKVAKRGQDVALRCDPISGHVSLFWYQQALGQGPEFLTYFQNEAQLDKSGLPSDRFFAERPEGSVSTLKIQRTQQEDSAVYLCASDTSETQYFGPGTRLLVL.

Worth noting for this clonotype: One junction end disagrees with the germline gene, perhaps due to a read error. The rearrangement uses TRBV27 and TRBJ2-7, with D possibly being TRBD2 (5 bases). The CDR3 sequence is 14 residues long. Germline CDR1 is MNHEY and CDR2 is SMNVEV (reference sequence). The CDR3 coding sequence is TGTGCCCGCAGTTTATCGGAGGCCGCCTACGAGCAGTACTTC. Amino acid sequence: CARSLSEAAYEQYF.

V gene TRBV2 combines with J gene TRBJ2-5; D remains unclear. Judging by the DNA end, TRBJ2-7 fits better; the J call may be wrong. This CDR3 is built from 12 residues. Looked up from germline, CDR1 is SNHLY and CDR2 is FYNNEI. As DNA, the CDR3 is TGTGCCAGCAGTGCTGGACCATACGAGCAGTACTTC. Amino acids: CASSAGPYEQYF.

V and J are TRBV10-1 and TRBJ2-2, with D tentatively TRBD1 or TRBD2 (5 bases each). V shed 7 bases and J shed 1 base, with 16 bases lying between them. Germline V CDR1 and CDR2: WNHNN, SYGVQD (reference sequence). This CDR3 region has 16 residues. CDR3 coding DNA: TGCGCCAGCATAAACCGGGACCGAAAGAACACCGGGGAGCTGTTTTTT. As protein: CASINRDRKNTGELFF.

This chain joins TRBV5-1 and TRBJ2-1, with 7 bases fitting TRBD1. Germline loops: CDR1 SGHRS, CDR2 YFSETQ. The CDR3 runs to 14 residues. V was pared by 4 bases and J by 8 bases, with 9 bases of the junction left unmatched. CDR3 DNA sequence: TGCGCCAGCAGCCACGGGACAGCAGGCGATGAGCAGTTCTTC. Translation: CASSHGTAGDEQFF.

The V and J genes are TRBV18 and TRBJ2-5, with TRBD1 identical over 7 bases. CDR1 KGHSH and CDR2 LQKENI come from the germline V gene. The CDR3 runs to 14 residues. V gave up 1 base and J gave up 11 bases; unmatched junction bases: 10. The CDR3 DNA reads TGTGCCAGCTCACCACTGTTGACAGGGAACAAGCAGTACTTC. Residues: CASSPLLTGNKQYF.

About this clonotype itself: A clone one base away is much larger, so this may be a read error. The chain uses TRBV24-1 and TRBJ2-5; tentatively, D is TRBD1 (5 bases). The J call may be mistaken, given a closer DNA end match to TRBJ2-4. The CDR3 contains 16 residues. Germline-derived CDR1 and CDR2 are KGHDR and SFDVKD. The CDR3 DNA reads TGTGCCACCAGTGATCCAGGGTGGGGAAGCAAAAGCATTCAGTACTTC. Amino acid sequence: CATSDPGWGSKSIQYF.

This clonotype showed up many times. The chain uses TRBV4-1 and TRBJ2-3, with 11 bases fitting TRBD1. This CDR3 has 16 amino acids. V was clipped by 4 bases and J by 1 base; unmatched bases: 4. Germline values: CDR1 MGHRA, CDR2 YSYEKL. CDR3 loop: CASSLGQGAGTDTQYF. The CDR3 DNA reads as TGCGCCAGCAGCCTCGGACAGGGGGCGGGCACAGATACGCAGTATTTT.

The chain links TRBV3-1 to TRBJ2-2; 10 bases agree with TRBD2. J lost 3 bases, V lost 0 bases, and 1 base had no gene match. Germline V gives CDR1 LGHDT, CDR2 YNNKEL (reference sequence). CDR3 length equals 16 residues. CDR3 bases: TGTGCCAGCAGCCAAGATCTAGCGGGAGACACCGGGGAGCTGTTTTTT. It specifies CASSQDLAGDTGELFF.

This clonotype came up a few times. The CDR3 DNA reads as TGTGCCATGGAACTGTATGGCTACACCTTC. It is translated as CAMELYGYTF. The chain uses TRBV30 and TRBJ1-2; no clear D gene. The CDR3 totals 10 residues. Looked up from germline, CDR1 is GTSNPN and CDR2 is SVGIG (reference sequence). V dropped 8 bases and J dropped 5 bases, with 9 bases sitting between them.

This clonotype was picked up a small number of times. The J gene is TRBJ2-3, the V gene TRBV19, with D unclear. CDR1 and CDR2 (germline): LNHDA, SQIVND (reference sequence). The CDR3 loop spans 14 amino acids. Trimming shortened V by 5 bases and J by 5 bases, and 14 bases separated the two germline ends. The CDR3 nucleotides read TGTGCCAGTAGTGAGGCTAACCCCAGAGATACGCAGTATTTT. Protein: CASSEANPRDTQYF.

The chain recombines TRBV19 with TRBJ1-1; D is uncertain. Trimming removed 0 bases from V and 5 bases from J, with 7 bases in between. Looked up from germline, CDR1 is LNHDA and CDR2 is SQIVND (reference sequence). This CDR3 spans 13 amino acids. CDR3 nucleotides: TGTGCCAGTAGTATAGAGAGGTATACTGAAGCTTTCTTT. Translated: CASSIERYTEAFF.

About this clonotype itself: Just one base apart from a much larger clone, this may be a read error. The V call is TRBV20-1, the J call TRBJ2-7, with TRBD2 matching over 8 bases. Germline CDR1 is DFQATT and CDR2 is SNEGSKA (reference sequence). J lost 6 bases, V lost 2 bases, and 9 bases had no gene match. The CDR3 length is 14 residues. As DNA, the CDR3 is TGCAGTGCTAGATCCAGCGGGAGATCTCCCGAGCAGTACTTC. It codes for CSARSSGRSPEQYF.

CDR3 nucleotides: TGCGCCAGCAGCTTGGTTGAGGGCGCTGAAGCTTTCTTT. The encoded protein is CASSLVEGAEAFF. The J gene is TRBJ1-1, the V gene TRBV5-1; D gene ambiguous. Germline CDR1 and CDR2: SGHRS and YFSETQ. This CDR3 spans 13 amino acids. The V end lost 0 bases, the J end lost 6 bases, and 9 bases lay between the germline ends.

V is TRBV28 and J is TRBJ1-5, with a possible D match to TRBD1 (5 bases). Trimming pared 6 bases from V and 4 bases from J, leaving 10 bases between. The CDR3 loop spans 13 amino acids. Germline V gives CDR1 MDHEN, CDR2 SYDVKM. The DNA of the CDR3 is TGTGCCAGCAGGCGCCAGGGAAATCAGCCCCAGCATTTT. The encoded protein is CASRRQGNQPQHF.

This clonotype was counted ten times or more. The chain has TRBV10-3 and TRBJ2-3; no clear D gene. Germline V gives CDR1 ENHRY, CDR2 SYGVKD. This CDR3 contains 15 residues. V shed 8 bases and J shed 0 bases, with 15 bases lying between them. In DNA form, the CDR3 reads TGTGCCATCTCCTTAATTGAAGGTAGCACAGATACGCAGTATTTT. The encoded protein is CAISLIEGSTDTQYF.

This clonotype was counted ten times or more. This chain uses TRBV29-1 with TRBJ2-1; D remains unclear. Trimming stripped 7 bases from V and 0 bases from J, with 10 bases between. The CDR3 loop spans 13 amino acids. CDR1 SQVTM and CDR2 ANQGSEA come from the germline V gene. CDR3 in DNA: TGCAGCGCCCGGGTCAGCTCCTACAATGAGCAGTTCTTC. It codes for CSARVSSYNEQFF.